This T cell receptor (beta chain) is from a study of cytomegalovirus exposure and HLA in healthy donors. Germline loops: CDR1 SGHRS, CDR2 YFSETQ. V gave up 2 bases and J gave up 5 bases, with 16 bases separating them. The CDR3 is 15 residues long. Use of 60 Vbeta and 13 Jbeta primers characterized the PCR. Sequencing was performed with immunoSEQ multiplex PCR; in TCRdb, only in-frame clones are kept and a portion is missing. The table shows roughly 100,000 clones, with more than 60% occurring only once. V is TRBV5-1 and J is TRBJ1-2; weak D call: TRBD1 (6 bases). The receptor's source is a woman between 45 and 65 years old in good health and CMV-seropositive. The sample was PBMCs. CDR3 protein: CASSFRIQGEYGYTF. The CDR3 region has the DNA TGCGCCAGCAGCTTTAGAATACAGGGAGAATATGGCTACACCTTC.